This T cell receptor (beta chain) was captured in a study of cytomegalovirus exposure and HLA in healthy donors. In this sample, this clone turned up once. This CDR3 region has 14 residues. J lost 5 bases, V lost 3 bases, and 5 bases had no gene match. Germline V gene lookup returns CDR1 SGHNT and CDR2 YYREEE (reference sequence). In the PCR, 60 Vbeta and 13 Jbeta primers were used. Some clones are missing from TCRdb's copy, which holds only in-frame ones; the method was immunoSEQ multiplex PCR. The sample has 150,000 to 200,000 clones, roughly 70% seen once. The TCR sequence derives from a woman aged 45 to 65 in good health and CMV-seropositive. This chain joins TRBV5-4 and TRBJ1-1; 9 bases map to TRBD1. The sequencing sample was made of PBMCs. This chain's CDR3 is CASSSGQGRTEAFF. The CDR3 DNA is TGTGCCAGCAGCTCGGGACAGGGAAGAACTGAAGCTTTCTTT. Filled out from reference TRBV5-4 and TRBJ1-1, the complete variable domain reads ETGVTQSPTHLIKTRGQQVTLRCSSQSGHNTVSWYQQALGQGPQFIFQYYREEENGRGNFPPRFSGLQFPNYSSELNVNALELDDSALYLCASSSGQGRTEAFFGQGTRLTVV.